This passage covers 10 T cell receptor beta chains from one sample sequenced in a study of T cells after yellow fever vaccination. TCRdb reprocessed the 5' RACE reads via MiXCR and lists one record per CDR3 protein. The data contain about 340,000 distinct CDR3 sequences, under 5% of them seen just once; the ten biggest clones take up 20% to 30%. Sequences were derived from PBMCs, sampled 5 days after the yellow fever booster vaccination. Receptors were obtained from a man between 18 and 35 years old who received the YFV17D yellow fever vaccine.

This clonotype was found many times. V is TRBV29-1 and J is TRBJ2-4; D remains unclear. CDR1 and CDR2 (germline): SQVTM, ANQGSEA. V was clipped by 6 bases and J by 0 bases, with 15 bases between them. CDR3 size: 15 residues. The CDR3 spells CSVSSRQGAKNIQYF. CDR3 DNA: TGCAGCGTCTCCTCCAGGCAAGGAGCCAAAAACATTCAGTACTTC.

The chain recombines TRBV4-3 with TRBJ2-3; 8 nucleotides match TRBD2. The germline V gene encodes CDR1 LGHNA and CDR2 YSLEER. This CDR3 is 16 amino acids long. V was clipped by 1 base and J by 4 bases; unmatched bases: 7. CDR3 coding DNA: TGCGCCAGCAGCCAAGGGAGGGCGGGGGGCGCAGATACGCAGTATTTT. This sequence encodes CASSQGRAGGADTQYF.

This clonotype has just a few counts. This chain joins TRBV9 and TRBJ2-1, with TRBD2 as a possible D gene (6 bases). The V end lost 6 bases, the J end lost 3 bases, and 10 bases lay between the germline ends. Per germline, CDR1 SGDLS and CDR2 YYNGEE. The CDR3 runs to 13 residues. The CDR3 loop is CASTRGNYNEQFF. DNA for the CDR3: TGTGCCAGCACCCGGGGGAACTACAATGAGCAGTTCTTC.

This clonotype has just a few counts. A read error may be the cause here, since a much bigger clone is one base away. The V call is TRBV7-9, the J call TRBJ1-2; weak D call: TRBD1 (5 bases). This CDR3 has 14 amino acids. V lost 11 bases to trimming and J lost 7 bases, with 23 bases between them. Germline V gene sequence: CDR1 SEHNR, CDR2 FQNEAQ (reference sequence). The CDR3 coding sequence is TGTGCCGGCAACCTGAACTATGACAGAACTGGCTACACCTTC. Translation gives CAGNLNYDRTGYTF.

This clonotype has at least ten counts. The rearrangement joins TRBV7-6 to TRBJ2-2, with a possible D match to TRBD2 (5 bases). There are 14 residues in the CDR3. The V gene lost 5 bases and the J gene lost 5 bases, with 12 bases spanning the gap. Germline V CDR1 and CDR2: SGHVS, FNYEAQ. The CDR3 is CASSVSTSTGELFF. CDR3 nucleotides: TGTGCCAGCAGCGTCTCTACTAGTACCGGGGAGCTGTTTTTT.

This clonotype was counted many times. This chain uses TRBV14 with TRBJ2-3; 7 bases are a match to TRBD1. Germline loops: CDR1 SGHDN, CDR2 FVKESK. The CDR3 is 18 residues long. The junction had 12 bases not matched to a gene; V was cut back by 1 base and J by 2 bases. In nucleotides, the CDR3 is TGTGCCAGCAGCCAAGTAACCCCTGGCAGGGGGTACACAGATACGCAGTATTTT. Translation gives CASSQVTPGRGYTDTQYF.

The chain has TRBV7-2 and TRBJ1-2; TRBD1 might be the D (5 bases). Germline assignment: CDR1 SGHTA and CDR2 FQGNSA. CDR3 length: 15 amino acids. Trimming pared 1 base from V and 3 bases from J, leaving 12 bases between. CDR3 loop: CASSLVSGAYYGYTF. CDR3 coding DNA: TGTGCCAGCAGCTTAGTGAGCGGGGCGTACTATGGCTACACCTTC.

This clonotype has more than one count but fewer than ten. V usage is TRBV5-1 and J usage is TRBJ2-5, with TRBD1 matching 7 bases. J gave up 7 bases and V 6 bases, and 15 bases lay outside the gene matches. The CDR3 extends over 15 amino acids. The germline V gene has CDR1 SGHRS and CDR2 YFSETQ. As DNA, the CDR3 is TGCGCCAGCACCGGGACAGCCAAAGCCGTCCGGACCCAGTACTTC. This sequence encodes CASTGTAKAVRTQYF.

Worth noting for this clonotype: The junction does not match germline at one end; this may be a read error. V and J are TRBV7-2 and TRBJ1-4; 8 positions match TRBD1. Germline lookup yields CDR1 SGHTA and CDR2 FQGNSA. The CDR3 is 16 residues long. The CDR3 region has the DNA TGTGCCAGCAGCTCGCGTTCCGGGACAGGATCCGAAAAACTGATTTTT. This codes for CASSSRSGTGSEKLIF.

The chain links TRBV5-6 to TRBJ2-7, with 8 bases that match TRBD1. The germline V gene has CDR1 SGHDT and CDR2 YYEEEE. V lost 5 bases to trimming and J lost 5 bases; unmatched junction nucleotides: 3. The CDR3 sequence is 12 residues long. CDR3 loop: CASRAGGDEQYV. In DNA form, the CDR3 reads TGTGCCAGCAGGGCAGGGGGCGACGAGCAGTACGTC.